These 18 T cell receptor beta chains were sequenced from one sample in a study of STAT3 mutations in large granular lymphocyte leukemia. General observations from the study: At least one immunodominant TCR beta clonotype appeared in every T-cell large granular lymphocyte leukemia patient.

Profiling relied on immunoSEQ multiplex PCR, and the TCRdb table lists in-frame clones only, not all of them. The sample has some 1,400 clones, more than 70% seen once; the top ten hold around 39%. Which antigens these TCRs recognize remains unknown. Material: peripheral blood mononuclear cells. Source of these receptors: a man aged 50 to 59 with T-cell large granular lymphocyte leukemia. Some clones in this sample may be carry-over from other donors' samples.

The sample holds one count of this clone. This chain joins TRBV30 and TRBJ1-1; D might be TRBD1 (5 bases). Trimming took off 6 bases at V and 1 base at J, with 21 bases between the two ends. Germline V CDR1 and CDR2: GTSNPN, SVGIG (reference sequence). The CDR3 is 16 residues long. CDR3 sequence reads: CACSSGREGPNTEAFF. DNA of the CDR3: TGTGCCTGTAGCTCGGGTCGGGAGGGGCCGAACACTGAAGCTTTCTTT.

Points on this clone: Relative to the germline gene, one junction end is altered; a read error may explain this. The rearrangement joins TRBV7-9 to TRBJ1-2; D is unresolved. CDR1 and CDR2 from the germline V gene are SEHNR and FQNEAQ (reference sequence). The CDR3 is made up of 13 amino acids. CDR3 nucleotide sequence: TGTGCCAGCAGCTTATATATCGTTTCGGTGGTGATTTTC. Translating gives CASSLYIVSVVIF. The variable domain in full, with the rest retrieved from reference TRBV7-9 and TRBJ1-2, is DTGVSQNPRHKITKRGQNVTFRCDPISEHNRLYWYRQTLGQGPEFLTYFQNEAQLEKSRLLSDRFSAERPKGSFSTLEIQRTEQGDSAMYLCASSLYIVSVVIFGSGTRLTVV.

The chain employs TRBV25-1 and TRBJ1-2, with 7 bases fitting TRBD1. Germline loops: CDR1 MGHDK, CDR2 SYGVNS. The J segment lost 5 bases and the V segment lost 4 bases, leaving 10 bases of the junction unmatched. The CDR3 consists of 15 residues. DNA of the CDR3: TGTGCCAGCAGTGGAACCCGGACAGGAGGATATGGCTACACCTTC. It codes for CASSGTRTGGYGYTF.

The J gene is TRBJ2-7, the V gene TRBV6-5, with D possibly matching TRBD2 (6 bases). CDR1 and CDR2 (germline): MNHEY, SVGAGI. This CDR3 comprises 12 residues. With 0 bases removed from V and 6 bases from J, the gap between germline ends came to 6 bases. CDR3 in amino acids: CASSYSGGEQYF. The CDR3 coding sequence is TGTGCCAGCAGTTACTCGGGAGGCGAGCAGTACTTC.

This chain connects TRBV30 to TRBJ1-1; D gene uncertain. The CDR3 totals 12 residues. Deletions cut 5 bases from V and 3 bases from J, with 10 bases between. In germline, CDR1 is GTSNPN, CDR2 SVGIG (reference sequence). The DNA of the CDR3 is TGTGCCTGGGTAAAATGGGACACTGAAGCTTTCTTT. Protein sequence: CAWVKWDTEAFF.

The sample holds a few counts of this clone. The chain links TRBV14 to TRBJ2-1; no firm D call. CDR3 size: 15 residues. The germline gives CDR1 SGHDN, CDR2 FVKESK. V was shortened by 4 bases and J by 0 bases, with 10 bases between the two germline ends. The CDR3 bases are TGTGCCAGCAGCCCTTTCTCGAGCTCCTACAATGAGCAGTTCTTC. Its protein is CASSPFSSSYNEQFF.

This chain joins TRBV29-1 and TRBJ2-3; possibly TRBD1 for D (5 bases). The germline CDR1 and CDR2 sequences are SQVTM and ANQGSEA. This CDR3 is built from 13 residues. Trimming took off 3 bases at V and 1 base at J, with 8 bases between the two ends. The CDR3 bases are TGCAGCGTTGATCTCAGGGGCACAGATACGCAGTATTTT. Its translation: CSVDLRGTDTQYF.

The chain employs TRBV19 and TRBJ2-1; TRBD2 is a possible D gene (7 bases). The CDR3 contains 14 residues. Trimming stripped 3 bases from V and 5 bases from J, with 11 bases between. From germline, CDR1 is LNHDA and CDR2 SQIVND (reference sequence). The CDR3 spells CASSIGGGHNEQFF. The CDR3 nucleotides are TGTGCCAGTAGTATTGGCGGGGGCCACAATGAGCAGTTCTTC. The variable domain in full, completed from reference TRBV19 and TRBJ2-1, reads DGGITQSPKYLFRKEGQNVTLSCEQNLNHDAMYWYRQDPGQGLRLIYYSQIVNDFQKGDIAEGYSVSREKKESFPLTVTSAQKNPTAFYLCASSIGGGHNEQFFGPGTRLTVL.

This clone was picked up a small number of times. V and J are TRBV7-8 and TRBJ2-7; TRBD2 agrees at 9 bases. CDR3 size: 15 residues. V trimming: 5 bases; J trimming: 2 bases; junction bases outside the gene matches: 7. The germline CDR1 and CDR2 sequences are SGHVS and FQNEAQ. This CDR3 reads CASSGRTSDTYEQYF. CDR3 nucleotides: TGTGCCAGCAGCGGGCGGACTAGCGATACCTACGAGCAGTACTTC.

The chain has TRBV5-1 and TRBJ2-1, with 12 bases aligning to TRBD2. In germline, CDR1 is SGHRS, CDR2 YFSETQ. The CDR3 totals 14 residues. With 6 bases clipped from V and 7 bases from J, the junction kept 5 bases outside the gene matches. The CDR3 bases are TGCGCCAGCACTGGACTAGCGGGGACTAATGAGCAGTTCTTC. This sequence encodes CASTGLAGTNEQFF. The complete variable domain, with remaining parts taken from reference TRBV5-1 and TRBJ2-1, reads KAGVTQTPRYLIKTRGQQVTLSCSPISGHRSVSWYQQTPGQGLQFLFEYFSETQRNKGNFPGRFSGRQFSNSRSEMNVSTLELGDSALYLCASTGLAGTNEQFFGPGTRLTVL.

V and J are TRBV18 and TRBJ1-1, with 9 bases lining up with TRBD1. Trimming at V came to 3 bases and at J to 1 base, leaving 3 bases not matched to a gene. CDR1 KGHSH and CDR2 LQKENI come from the germline V gene. The CDR3 loop spans 15 amino acids. The CDR3: CASSPSGQGNTEAFF. The CDR3 DNA reads TGTGCCAGCTCACCGTCGGGACAGGGGAACACTGAAGCTTTCTTT.

The chain carries TRBV5-1 and TRBJ2-5; the D is unclear. The CDR3 contains 11 residues. V lost 7 bases to trimming and J lost 1 base, with 5 bases between them. CDR1 and CDR2 from the germline V gene are SGHRS and YFSETQ. The CDR3 is CASQTQETQYF. CDR3 in DNA: TGCGCCAGCCAGACCCAAGAGACCCAGTACTTC.

The chain couples TRBV18 to TRBJ2-7, with D possibly called TRBD1 or TRBD2 (6 bases each). V was trimmed by 2 bases and J by 6 bases, leaving 17 bases between them. The CDR3 totals 15 residues. Germline-derived CDR1 and CDR2 are KGHSH and LQKENI. As DNA, the CDR3 is TGTGCCAGCTCACCAGGCACAGGGACTCCTGGCGAGCAGTACTTC. This translates into CASSPGTGTPGEQYF.

The sample holds one count of this clone. The chain recombines TRBV25-1 with TRBJ1-6, with D maybe TRBD1 (6 bases). V was cut by 2 bases and J by 4 bases, with 9 bases left in between. Germline V lookup: CDR1 MGHDK, CDR2 SYGVNS. The CDR3 spans 15 residues. The CDR3 DNA reads TGTGCCAGCAGTGAAGGGGGGACATATAATTCACCCCTCCACTTT. Translating it yields CASSEGGTYNSPLHF.

This chain joins TRBV7-9 and TRBJ2-7, with 9 bases lining up with TRBD2. Germline loops: CDR1 SEHNR, CDR2 FQNEAQ (reference sequence). V was pared by 5 bases and J by 8 bases, with 10 bases of the junction left unmatched. CDR3 length: 14 amino acids. CDR3 coding DNA: TGTGCCAGCAGCGAACTAGCGGGCACCAATAAGCAGTACTTC. Protein: CASSELAGTNKQYF. The variable domain in full, with the rest retrieved from reference TRBV7-9 and TRBJ2-7, is DTGVSQNPRHKITKRGQNVTFRCDPISEHNRLYWYRQTLGQGPEFLTYFQNEAQLEKSRLLSDRFSAERPKGSFSTLEIQRTEQGDSAMYLCASSELAGTNKQYFGPGTRLTVT.

The chain employs TRBV5-1 and TRBJ1-3, with D tentatively TRBD1 (6 bases). Looked up from germline, CDR1 is SGHRS and CDR2 is YFSETQ. This CDR3 is built from 18 residues. V dropped 0 bases and J dropped 0 bases, with 16 bases sitting between them. The CDR3 protein is CASSLGVTGLNSGNTIYF. Written as DNA, the CDR3 is TGCGCCAGCAGCTTGGGGGTGACAGGACTGAACTCTGGAAACACCATATATTTT. The full variable domain, completed using reference TRBV5-1 and TRBJ1-3, is KAGVTQTPRYLIKTRGQQVTLSCSPISGHRSVSWYQQTPGQGLQFLFEYFSETQRNKGNFPGRFSGRQFSNSRSEMNVSTLELGDSALYLCASSLGVTGLNSGNTIYFGEGSWLTVV.

The count of this clone is one. The gene calls are TRBV29-1 and TRBJ2-7; D ambiguous. From germline, CDR1 is SQVTM and CDR2 ANQGSEA. Trimming removed 5 bases at V and 1 base at J, with 6 bases between. The CDR3 length is 11 residues. In DNA, the CDR3 is TGCAGCGTTACAAGTTCCTACGAGCAGTACTTC. This translates into CSVTSSYEQYF.

The chain joins TRBV7-9 to TRBJ2-7; D not certain. The CDR3 has 14 residues. Trimming pared 0 bases from V and 0 bases from J, leaving 6 bases between. Germline V lookup: CDR1 SEHNR, CDR2 FQNEAQ (reference sequence). CDR3 nucleotides: TGTGCCAGCAGCTTAGCCGGCAGCTCCTACGAGCAGTACTTC. Its protein is CASSLAGSSYEQYF.